The TCR beta chain described here comes from a study of shared clonotypes between healthy human individuals. As for this clone: Its antigen is not known. At one end, the junction sequence differs from germline, possibly due to a read error. The sample has other DNA sequences that encode this CDR3 too.

DNA from unsorted PBMC was sequenced on ten immunoSEQ deep assay plates. The table came from immunoSEQ multiplex PCR; TCRdb's copy has only in-frame clones and leaves some out. Of some 470,000 clones detected, around 78% appear once; the ten largest clones hold approximately 13%. CDR3 size: 15 residues. The germline V gene has CDR1 SNHLY and CDR2 FYNNEI. Points from the study as a whole: The authors sampled blood alone, and tissue repertoires likely differ.

The sequencing input was PBMCs. This receptor was identified in a woman in her thirties or forties in good health. Some clones in this sample may be carry-over from other donors' samples. V usage is TRBV2 and J usage is TRBJ1-2; 7 positions agree with TRBD1. CDR3 residues: CASSIRQGPIYGYTF. In nucleotides, the CDR3 is TGCGCCAGCAGTATCCGACAGGGACCCATCTATGGCTACACCTTC.